This T cell receptor beta chain emerged from a study of T cell changes during pregnancy in multiple sclerosis. Using immunoSEQ multiplex PCR, the repertoire was profiled, and TCRdb retains in-frame clones only, with some absent. The sample carries tens of thousands of clones, more than 70% recorded once. Germline V gives CDR1 ENHRY, CDR2 SYGVKD. Trimming at V came to 8 bases and at J to 8 bases, leaving 21 bases not matched to a gene. The CDR3 totals 18 residues. The material sequenced was CD8+ T cells from peripheral blood mononuclear cells, taken after pregnancy. This sequence originates from a female donor in good health, enrolled as a control in a pregnancy study. The V and J genes are TRBV10-3 and TRBJ1-2, with TRBD1 matching over 12 bases. In nucleotides, the CDR3 is TGTGCCATCGGAGGGTTGGCCGTGGGACAGGGGGCTTTCGGGGGCTACACCTTC. This encodes CAIGGLAVGQGAFGGYTF.